Shown below are 30 T cell receptor beta chains from a single sample sequenced in a study of control samples from healthy donors and cancer patients. Clones were read by immunoSEQ multiplex PCR, and TCRdb kept only the in-frame ones, dropping some. The table includes 65,000 to 70,000 clones, about four fifths detected once. Source material: PBMCs. The receptors were sampled from a woman aged 45 to 65 with lung cancer.

The chain uses TRBV13 and TRBJ1-1; no clear D. CDR1 PRHDT and CDR2 FYEKMQ come from the germline V gene (reference sequence). The V end lost 2 bases, the J end lost 1 base, and 2 bases lay between the germline ends. The CDR3 is 12 residues long. The CDR3 nucleotides read TGTGCCAGCAGCTTAAGGAACACTGAAGCTTTCTTT. It encodes CASSLRNTEAFF. The whole variable domain, remainder taken from reference TRBV13 and TRBJ1-1, is AAGVIQSPRHLIKEKRETATLKCYPIPRHDTVYWYQQGPGQDPQFLISFYEKMQSDKGSIPDRFSAQQFSDYHSELNMSSLELGDSALYFCASSLRNTEAFFGQGTRLTVV.

The gene calls are TRBV6-2 or TRBV6-3 and TRBJ1-1, with D unclear. Germline assignment: CDR1 MNHEY and CDR2 SVGEGT. Between the trimmed V and J ends, which lost 0 bases and 1 base, there was a span of 3 bases. This CDR3 region has 13 residues. CDR3 sequence: CASSYSWNTEAFF. CDR3 nucleotides: TGTGCCAGCAGTTACTCGTGGAACACTGAAGCTTTCTTT.

In regard to this clone: This same CDR3 is encoded by further DNA sequences in the sample. The chain couples TRBV7-7 to TRBJ2-2; 7 bases align to TRBD1. CDR1 is SSHAT and CDR2 is FNYEAQ in the germline V gene (reference sequence). The CDR3 covers 15 residues. The ends lost 5 bases at V and 3 bases at J; junction bases unmatched: 6. The CDR3 DNA is TGTGCCAGCAGCCTTCGGGACAGAGACACCGGGGAGCTGTTTTTT. It is translated as CASSLRDRDTGELFF.

This clone is termed medium-sized (0.01 to 0.1%). Other nucleotide sequences from this sample produce the same CDR3. The V gene is TRBV2, the J gene TRBJ1-2, with 7 positions matching TRBD1. The ends lost 3 bases at V and 4 bases at J; junction bases unmatched: 5. The CDR3 is made up of 14 amino acids. The V gene's germline CDR1 is SNHLY and CDR2 FYNNEI. For the CDR3, the DNA is TGTGCCAGCAGTGAGACAGGGCCCAGCTATGGCTACACCTTC. This encodes CASSETGPSYGYTF.

The genes are TRBV4-3 and TRBJ2-7; TRBD1 matches 9 bases. The CDR3 has 14 amino acids. Germline CDR1 LGHNA, CDR2 YSLEER. The junction had 7 bases not matched to a gene; V was cut back by 5 bases and J by 5 bases. The CDR3 coding sequence is TGCGCCAGCAGCGGGGGACAGGGAAGGGACGAGCAGTACTTC. It encodes CASSGGQGRDEQYF.

The genes are TRBV5-4 and TRBJ2-1; a possible D gene is TRBD2 (6 bases). The CDR3 runs 13 residues. Germline loops: CDR1 SGHNT, CDR2 YYREEE (reference sequence). V was clipped by 2 bases and J by 7 bases, with 10 bases between them. In DNA form, the CDR3 reads TGTGCCAGCAGCTTTACGGAGGGGAATGAGCAGTTCTTC. This sequence encodes CASSFTEGNEQFF.

The chain employs TRBV6-5 and TRBJ1-2; perhaps TRBD1 as D (5 bases). The CDR3 runs to 15 residues. Trimming pared 3 bases from V and 4 bases from J, leaving 15 bases between. Germline assignment: CDR1 MNHEY and CDR2 SVGAGI. Written as DNA, the CDR3 is TGTGCCAGCAGTTATCGCGGGGGGGGAGGCTATGGCTACACCTTC. Amino acid sequence: CASSYRGGGGYGYTF.

The V call is TRBV9, the J call TRBJ2-7, with TRBD1 identical over 8 bases. CDR1 SGDLS and CDR2 YYNGEE come from the germline V gene. The CDR3 contains 15 residues. Trimming cost V 4 bases and J 5 bases; bases outside gene matches: 11. The CDR3 DNA is TGTGCCAGCAGCCCGGTCCCCGGACAGGGCCACGAGCAGTACTTC. It codes for CASSPVPGQGHEQYF.

J is TRBJ1-4 and V is TRBV20-1, with D possibly matching TRBD1 (6 bases). Trimming cost V 3 bases and J 8 bases, with 22 bases left between them. This CDR3 has 16 amino acids. Germline assignment: CDR1 DFQATT and CDR2 SNEGSKA (reference sequence). The CDR3 loop reads CSASRGQGLQGEKLFF. CDR3 coding DNA: TGCAGTGCTAGTAGGGGCCAGGGGTTACAAGGAGAAAAACTGTTTTTT.

The gene calls are TRBV20-1 and TRBJ1-1, with D tentatively TRBD1 (6 bases). The germline V and J ends were trimmed by 8 bases and 6 bases, with 13 bases remaining between them. The length of the CDR3 is 11 residues. Germline values: CDR1 DFQATT, CDR2 SNEGSKA (reference sequence). The CDR3 DNA reads as TGCAGTACCGGACAGTTCTCTGAAGCTTTCTTT. It specifies CSTGQFSEAFF.

This clone was counted a single time. The rearrangement joins TRBV3-1 (or the pseudogene TRBV3-2) to TRBJ1-6; a weak D match, TRBD1 (5 bases). The V gene lost 3 bases and the J gene lost 9 bases, with 9 bases spanning the gap. The CDR3 runs 13 residues. Germline CDR1 is LGHDT and CDR2 is YNNKEL (reference sequence). The CDR3 reads CASSQRQISPLHF. As DNA, the CDR3 is TGTGCCAGCAGCCAGAGACAGATTTCACCCCTCCACTTT.

This chain joins TRBV4-1 and TRBJ1-2; D not resolved. The germline V and J ends were trimmed by 4 bases and 4 bases, with 13 bases remaining between them. The CDR3 is 14 residues long. Germline loops: CDR1 MGHRA, CDR2 YSYEKL. The CDR3 protein is CASSPDAGGYGYTF. DNA of the CDR3: TGCGCCAGCAGCCCGGACGCCGGTGGCTATGGCTACACCTTC.

This clone was found a few times. The chain links TRBV30 to TRBJ1-2, with D perhaps matching TRBD1 (5 bases). V lost 0 bases, J lost 6 bases, and 8 bases lay in between. This CDR3 spans 12 amino acids. The germline V gene encodes CDR1 GTSNPN and CDR2 SVGIG (reference sequence). The CDR3 loop is CAWSVRGHGYTF. In DNA, the CDR3 is TGTGCCTGGAGTGTACGGGGCCATGGCTACACCTTC.

V usage is TRBV6-6 and J usage is TRBJ2-1; tentative D call: TRBD1 (6 bases). Germline V gives CDR1 MNHNY, CDR2 SVGAGI (reference sequence). The CDR3 is 12 residues long. V lost 5 bases and J 10 bases, leaving 12 bases between the germline ends. CDR3 DNA: TGTGCCAGCAGTAATACAGGGTACGAGCAGTTCTTC. Protein product: CASSNTGYEQFF.

This sequence joins TRBV6-5 and TRBJ1-2; 7 nucleotides match TRBD1. Per the germline V gene, CDR1 is MNHEY and CDR2 is SVGAGI. CDR3 length equals 13 residues. Trimming cost V 4 bases and J 7 bases; bases outside gene matches: 6. The DNA of the CDR3 is TGTGCCAGCAGTTTCTCGGACAGGCGTGGCTACACCTTC. This gives the protein CASSFSDRRGYTF.

The chain is built from TRBV7-6 and TRBJ2-7, with TRBD2 matching over 7 bases. Trimming at V came to 5 bases and at J to 7 bases, leaving 14 bases not matched to a gene. Looked up from germline, CDR1 is SGHVS and CDR2 is FNYEAQ. This CDR3 has 15 residues. This CDR3 is CASSRGEGIAREQYF. In nucleotides, the CDR3 is TGTGCCAGCAGCCGGGGGGAAGGGATCGCTCGAGAGCAGTACTTC.

The rearrangement uses TRBV7-2 and TRBJ1-2; TRBD1 matches 8 bases. Germline CDR1 reads SGHTA; CDR2 reads FQGNSA. Unmatched junction bases numbered 4, after V lost 1 base and J lost 0 bases. The CDR3 runs 16 residues. CDR3 coding DNA: TGTGCCAGCAGCTTAGACAGGGGGAGGTCTAACTATGGCTACACCTTC. It is translated as CASSLDRGRSNYGYTF.

This clone came up a few times. J is TRBJ2-7 and V is TRBV21-1. TRBV21-1 constitutes a pseudogene. This CDR3 spans 16 amino acids. The CDR3 DNA is TGTGCCAGCAGCAAAGCGGGACCTGCGAGACCCTACGAGCAGTACTTC. This gives the protein CASSKAGPARPYEQYF.

The chain recombines TRBV7-9 with TRBJ1-1; 8 nucleotides agree with TRBD1. The CDR3 runs 16 residues. V lost 5 bases and J lost 2; bases outside the gene matches: 10. Germline CDR1 reads SEHNR; CDR2 reads FQNEAQ (reference sequence). Here the CDR3 DNA reads TGTGCCAGCAGCCGAGGGGACAGGAGCTCCAACACTGAAGCTTTCTTT. This encodes CASSRGDRSSNTEAFF.

In its sample, this clone was seen a few times. The rearrangement links TRBV18 to TRBJ1-3, with 10 positions matching TRBD1. The CDR3 is 20 residues long. In germline, CDR1 is KGHSH, CDR2 LQKENI. The junction had 15 bases not matched to a gene; V was cut back by 4 bases and J by 0 bases. The DNA for the CDR3 is TGTGCCAGCTCACTGTCGCCGGGACAGGGGATAATGGGCTCTGGAAACACCATATATTTT. Translation: CASSLSPGQGIMGSGNTIYF.

This chain uses TRBV5-6 with TRBJ2-2; D is possibly TRBD1 (5 bases). This CDR3 comprises 16 residues. The V end was cut by 1 base, the J end by 0 bases, with 10 bases between. From germline, CDR1 is SGHDT and CDR2 YYEEEE. The CDR3 nucleotides read TGTGCCAGCAGCTTGAGACAGACCGCGAACACCGGGGAGCTGTTTTTT. Protein: CASSLRQTANTGELFF.

This clone was counted between two and nine times. The chain combines TRBV14 with TRBJ2-3; D ambiguous. The CDR3 covers 15 residues. Trimming left V 0 bases short and J 4 bases short, with 11 bases between. CDR1 is SGHDN, CDR2 FVKESK, per germline. CDR3 nucleotides: TGTGCCAGCAGCCAAGATTTCGGAGTCCCAGATACGCAGTATTTT. Translating gives CASSQDFGVPDTQYF. Using reference TRBV14 and TRBJ2-3 for the parts outside the CDR3, the full variable domain is EAGVTQFPSHSVIEKGQTVTLRCDPISGHDNLYWYRRVMGKEIKFLLHFVKESKQDESGMPNNRFLAERTGGTYSTLKVQPAELEDSGVYFCASSQDFGVPDTQYFGPGTRLTVL.

The V call is TRBV14, the J call TRBJ1-1, with TRBD1 identical over 12 bases. V was clipped by 4 bases and J by 1 base; unmatched bases: 7. Germline CDR1 is SGHDN and CDR2 is FVKESK. This CDR3 region has 17 residues. The CDR3 DNA reads as TGTGCCAGCAGCCGATTTGGGGGACAGGGGGCGAACACTGAAGCTTTCTTT. Protein sequence: CASSRFGGQGANTEAFF.

V gene TRBV5-6 combines with J gene TRBJ1-5; 7 positions agree with TRBD1. From germline, CDR1 is SGHDT and CDR2 YYEEEE. This CDR3 is 14 amino acids long. V lost 4 bases, J lost 3 bases, and 4 bases stayed unmatched. In nucleotides, the CDR3 is TGTGCCAGCAGCCAGGGACAGCTCAATCAGCCCCAGCATTTT. Protein sequence: CASSQGQLNQPQHF.

The chain couples TRBV9 to TRBJ2-3; possible D gene TRBD2, 7 bases. This CDR3 has 16 amino acids. V shed 0 bases and J shed 3 bases, with 14 bases lying between them. The germline V gene encodes CDR1 SGDLS and CDR2 YYNGEE. This chain's CDR3 is CASSVDNGGTTDTQYF. The CDR3 DNA sequence: TGTGCCAGCAGCGTAGATAACGGGGGGACAACAGATACGCAGTATTTT.

This clone was seen more than once but under ten times. The chain is built from TRBV18 and TRBJ1-5; D remains ambiguous. The CDR3 is 15 amino acids. Looked up from germline, CDR1 is KGHSH and CDR2 is LQKENI. V lost 2 bases to trimming and J lost 7 bases, with 15 bases between them. The CDR3 DNA is TGTGCCAGCTCACCAGAGGCGGCAGCGGGACAGCCCCAGCATTTT. It codes for CASSPEAAAGQPQHF.

The chain couples TRBV6-5 to TRBJ1-1; no reliable D call. The CDR3 contains 15 residues. The germline V gene has CDR1 MNHEY and CDR2 SVGAGI. With 8 bases removed from V and 8 bases from J, the gap between germline ends came to 24 bases. For the CDR3, the DNA is TGTGCCAGCCACCAAACCCTCCTCACGGCACGAGAAGCTTTCTTT. Translating it yields CASHQTLLTAREAFF.

The chain combines TRBV18 with TRBJ1-4; D unclear. Trimming took off 2 bases at V and 8 bases at J, with 15 bases between the two ends. In germline, CDR1 is KGHSH, CDR2 LQKENI. The CDR3 length is 15 residues. This chain's CDR3 is CASSPEKGSKEKLFF. CDR3 in DNA: TGTGCCAGCTCACCAGAGAAAGGGAGCAAAGAAAAACTGTTTTTT.

The J gene is TRBJ1-2, the V gene TRBV14; 11 bases fit TRBD1. The CDR3 runs 15 residues. Germline CDR1 is SGHDN and CDR2 is FVKESK. V dropped 0 bases and J dropped 6; count of bases not matched to a gene: 3. The DNA for the CDR3 is TGTGCCAGCAGCCAAGAACAGGGACAGGGGGATGGCTACACCTTC. Its protein is CASSQEQGQGDGYTF. The variable domain in full, with the rest retrieved from reference TRBV14 and TRBJ1-2, is EAGVTQFPSHSVIEKGQTVTLRCDPISGHDNLYWYRRVMGKEIKFLLHFVKESKQDESGMPNNRFLAERTGGTYSTLKVQPAELEDSGVYFCASSQEQGQGDGYTFGSGTRLTVV.

This clone was detected only once. This CDR3 reads CASTQGRYGYTF. The CDR3 nucleotides read TGTGCCAGCACACAGGGACGCTATGGCTACACCTTC. The chain is built from TRBV12-3 or TRBV12-4 and TRBJ1-2; perhaps TRBD1 as D (6 bases). This CDR3 spans 12 amino acids. V was trimmed by 7 bases and J by 4 bases, leaving 10 bases between them.